Shown below are 3 T cell receptor beta chains from a single sample sequenced in a study of tumor and adjacent non-tumor tissue in lung cancer. This sample's RNA came from whole unsorted tissue. The normal lung tissue was taken more than 3 cm from the tumor edge. A modified ARM-PCR protocol with three rounds of nested PCR amplified TCRbeta. MiXCR was run by TCRdb on the multiplex PCR reads, yielding one entry per CDR3 protein. This sample yields approximately 110,000 distinct CDR3 sequences, of which 60% to 65% are seen a single time; around 17% belongs to the top ten. The sequenced sample was distant non-tumor lung tissue. These receptors were collected from a man in his 60s with non-small cell lung cancer.

This clonotype was seen only a few times. This sequence joins TRBV5-1 and TRBJ2-6, with D possibly matching TRBD2 (6 bases). CDR3 length: 14 residues. Between the trimmed V and J ends, which lost 7 bases and 1 base, there was a span of 9 bases. Germline values: CDR1 SGHRS, CDR2 YFSETQ. CDR3 protein: CASSGESGANVLTF. In nucleotides, the CDR3 is TGCGCCAGCTCGGGGGAGTCTGGGGCCAACGTCCTGACTTTC.

The chain carries TRBV24-1 and TRBJ2-5, with 10 bases matching TRBD2. V shed 3 bases, J shed 0 bases, and the junction held 6 bases outside the gene matches. The CDR3 extends over 17 amino acids. Germline V gives CDR1 KGHDR, CDR2 SFDVKD. This CDR3 is CATSDTSGTSDQETQYF. The CDR3, as DNA: TGTGCCACCAGTGATACCTCCGGGACTAGCGACCAAGAGACCCAGTACTTC.

With regard to this clonotype: In this CDR3 the conserved last residue, phenylalanine or tryptophan, is missing, so a read error is likely. This rearrangement joins TRBV5-1 to TRBJ2-7; D unclear. The CDR3 consists of 12 residues. V lost 1 base to trimming and J lost 5 bases, with 7 bases between them. The germline V gene has CDR1 SGHRS and CDR2 YFSETQ. CDR3 sequence (DNA): TGCGCCAGCAGCTTGTTAGGGCACGAGCAGTACTAC. Translated, it gives CASSLLGHEQYY.